The source of this T cell receptor beta chain is a study of blood T cells in healthy people across ages. For the second PCR, which ran for roughly 6 to 12 cycles, a sample-barcoded 5' primer and a J-beta primer mix were used. Tags on each cDNA molecule came from a template-switch adaptor with 12 random nucleotides. From the 5' RACE reads, TCRdb called clonotypes with MiXCR, one entry per CDR3 protein. The table shows roughly 1.9 million distinct CDR3 sequences, with 35% to 50% occurring only once. Per the germline V gene, CDR1 is LGHNA and CDR2 is YSLEER. With 3 bases removed from V and 4 bases from J, the gap between germline ends came to 10 bases. The CDR3 consists of 15 residues.

This sequence joins TRBV4-3 and TRBJ1-6; a possible D gene is TRBD1 (6 bases). The receptor was derived from a human donor in good health. Sequenced material: blood. The CDR3: CASSHYRDYNSPLHF. The CDR3 DNA reads TGCGCCAGCAGCCATTACAGGGATTATAATTCACCCCTCCACTTT.